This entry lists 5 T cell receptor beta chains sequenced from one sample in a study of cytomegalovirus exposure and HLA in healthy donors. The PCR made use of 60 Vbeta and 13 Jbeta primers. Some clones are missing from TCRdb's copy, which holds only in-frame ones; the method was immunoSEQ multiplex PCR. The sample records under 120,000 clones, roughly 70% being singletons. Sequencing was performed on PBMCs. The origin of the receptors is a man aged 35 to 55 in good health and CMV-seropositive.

The CDR3 DNA sequence: TGTGCCATCAGTGACCCCACAGGGGAAGGGAACTATGGCTACACCTTC. The encoded protein is CAISDPTGEGNYGYTF. This chain connects TRBV10-3 to TRBJ1-2, with TRBD1 matching over 7 bases. The junction had 9 bases not matched to a gene; V was cut back by 3 bases and J by 2 bases. Germline V gene data show CDR1 as ENHRY and CDR2 as SYGVKD. This CDR3 has 16 amino acids.

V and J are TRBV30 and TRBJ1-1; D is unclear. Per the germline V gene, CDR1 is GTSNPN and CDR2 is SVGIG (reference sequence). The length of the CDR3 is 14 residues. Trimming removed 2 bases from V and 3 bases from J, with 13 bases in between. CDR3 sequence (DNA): TGTGCCTGGAGTTTGAAACGGTCGTACACTGAAGCTTTCTTT. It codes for CAWSLKRSYTEAFF. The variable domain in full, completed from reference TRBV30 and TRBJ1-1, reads SQTIHQWPATLVQPVGSPLSLECTVEGTSNPNLYWYRQAAGRGLQLLFYSVGIGQISSEVPQNLSASRPQDRQFILSSKKLLLSDSGFYLCAWSLKRSYTEAFFGQGTRLTVV.

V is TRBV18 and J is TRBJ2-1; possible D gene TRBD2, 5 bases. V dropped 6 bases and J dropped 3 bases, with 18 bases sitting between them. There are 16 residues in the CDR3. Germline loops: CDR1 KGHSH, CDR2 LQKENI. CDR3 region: CASSLGEDFHYNEQFF. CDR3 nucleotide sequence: TGTGCCAGCTCCCTTGGAGAGGACTTTCACTACAATGAGCAGTTCTTC.

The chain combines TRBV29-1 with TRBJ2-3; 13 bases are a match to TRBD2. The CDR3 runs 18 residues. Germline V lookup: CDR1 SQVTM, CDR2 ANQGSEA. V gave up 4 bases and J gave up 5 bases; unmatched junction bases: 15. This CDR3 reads CSVVLAFLGLAGVDTQYF. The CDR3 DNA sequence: TGCAGCGTTGTTTTGGCTTTTTTAGGACTAGCGGGAGTAGATACGCAGTATTTT.

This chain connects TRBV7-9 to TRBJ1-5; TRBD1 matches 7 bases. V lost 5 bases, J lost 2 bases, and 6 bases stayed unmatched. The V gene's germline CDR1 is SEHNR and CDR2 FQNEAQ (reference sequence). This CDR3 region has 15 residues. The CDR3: CASSMTGNGNQPQHF. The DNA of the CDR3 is TGTGCCAGCAGCATGACAGGGAACGGCAATCAGCCCCAGCATTTT. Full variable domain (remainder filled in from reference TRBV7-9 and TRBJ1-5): DTGVSQNPRHKITKRGQNVTFRCDPISEHNRLYWYRQTLGQGPEFLTYFQNEAQLEKSRLLSDRFSAERPKGSFSTLEIQRTEQGDSAMYLCASSMTGNGNQPQHFGDGTRLSIL.